The 15 T cell receptor beta chains reported below all come from one sample, sequenced in a study of blood T cell repertoires in COVID-19 (TCRdb year 2020). Library generation was performed with the immunoSEQ multiplex PCR assay. TCRdb stores this immuneACCESS table with in-frame sequences only. Part of the clones is absent; in the studies checked, under half of the shortfall reflects unresolved V genes, and no reason is known for the rest. Across this sample there are more than 95,000 clones, with around 74% seen only once. Just under 20% of the sample is held by the ten biggest clonotypes. Specimen: peripheral blood. All receptors derive from a woman in her 70s with acute or convalescent COVID-19.

This sequence joins TRBV27 and TRBJ2-1; TRBD1 is a possible D gene (6 bases). CDR3 length: 15 residues. Trimming took off 5 bases at V and 0 bases at J, with 11 bases between the two ends. Germline values: CDR1 MNHEY, CDR2 SMNVEV (reference sequence). CDR3 residues: CASSTPGDSYNEQFF. The DNA for the CDR3 is TGTGCCAGCAGTACCCCAGGGGACTCCTACAATGAGCAGTTCTTC.

The V gene is TRBV18, the J gene TRBJ1-3, with 7 bases aligning to TRBD1. The germline V gene encodes CDR1 KGHSH and CDR2 LQKENI. V gave up 3 bases and J gave up 0 bases; unmatched junction bases: 2. This CDR3 has 15 residues. The CDR3 DNA follows: TGTGCCAGCTCACCCGGGACAGTCTCTGGAAACACCATATATTTT. Its translation: CASSPGTVSGNTIYF.

The chain uses TRBV5-8 and TRBJ2-7; the match to TRBD1 covers 7 bases. Germline V gene sequence: CDR1 SGHTS, CDR2 YDEGEE. V trimming: 1 base; J trimming: 2 bases; junction bases outside the gene matches: 6. This CDR3 region has 15 residues. DNA of the CDR3: TGTGCCAGCAGCTTGCAGACAGGGATTACCTACGAGCAGTACTTC. Its translation is CASSLQTGITYEQYF.

The chain joins TRBV18 to TRBJ2-7, with TRBD2 matching over 8 bases. V was clipped by 3 bases and J by 2 bases; unmatched bases: 9. The CDR3 contains 16 residues. Germline V gene lookup returns CDR1 KGHSH and CDR2 LQKENI. The CDR3 spells CASSPTTTGGAYEQYF. DNA for the CDR3: TGTGCCAGCTCACCTACTACCACGGGGGGGGCCTACGAGCAGTACTTC.

This clone occurred a few times. V gene TRBV10-3 combines with J gene TRBJ2-5; a weak D match, TRBD2 (6 bases). CDR1 is ENHRY, CDR2 SYGVKD, per germline. The CDR3 covers 14 residues. Between the trimmed V and J ends, which lost 4 bases and 4 bases, there was a span of 13 bases. The CDR3 sequence: CAISVGGTSETQYF. Written as DNA, the CDR3 is TGTGCCATCAGTGTGGGTGGGACTTCAGAGACCCAGTACTTC.

The V gene is TRBV18, the J gene TRBJ2-6; tentatively, D is TRBD1 (5 bases). The V end was cut by 3 bases, the J end by 1 base, with 10 bases between. The length of the CDR3 is 16 residues. CDR1 is KGHSH, CDR2 LQKENI, per germline. As DNA, the CDR3 is TGTGCCAGCTCACCCTACCGACAGTCTGGGGCCAACGTCCTGACTTTC. Its protein is CASSPYRQSGANVLTF.

The genes are TRBV5-1 and TRBJ2-1; the match to TRBD1 covers 8 bases. The ends lost 2 bases at V and 6 bases at J; junction bases unmatched: 7. CDR1 SGHRS and CDR2 YFSETQ come from the germline V gene. There are 15 residues in the CDR3. CDR3 loop: CASSFQGAPINEQFF. The DNA of the CDR3 is TGCGCCAGCAGCTTCCAGGGGGCGCCGATCAATGAGCAGTTCTTC.

The chain is built from TRBV5-4 and TRBJ1-4, with 7 positions matching TRBD1. J was trimmed by 5 bases and V by 4 bases; bases with no gene match: 2. Germline CDR1 SGHNT, CDR2 YYREEE (reference sequence). The CDR3 is made up of 13 amino acids. The CDR3 is CASSRGQNEKLFF. CDR3 DNA: TGTGCCAGCAGCAGGGGACAGAATGAAAAACTGTTTTTT. Based on the CDR3 plus reference TRBV5-4 and TRBJ1-4, the full variable domain is ETGVTQSPTHLIKTRGQQVTLRCSSQSGHNTVSWYQQALGQGPQFIFQYYREEENGRGNFPPRFSGLQFPNYSSELNVNALELDDSALYLCASSRGQNEKLFFGSGTQLSVL.

The rearrangement joins TRBV2 to TRBJ1-1; D might be TRBD1 (5 bases). Trimming left V 4 bases short and J 6 bases short, with 18 bases between. Germline lookup yields CDR1 SNHLY and CDR2 FYNNEI. The CDR3 consists of 15 residues. The CDR3 bases are TGTGCCAGCAGTGGTCAGGGAATGGAGATATCTGAAGCTTTCTTT. Translated, it gives CASSGQGMEISEAFF.

This chain uses TRBV12-5 with TRBJ2-1, with TRBD1 identical over 9 bases. V shed 5 bases, J shed 6 bases, and the junction held 2 bases outside the gene matches. This CDR3 region has 13 residues. From germline, CDR1 is LGHNT and CDR2 FRNRAP. The CDR3 reads CASGTGQGNEQFF. The CDR3 DNA reads TGTGCTAGTGGTACGGGACAGGGCAATGAGCAGTTCTTC.

The chain joins TRBV30 to TRBJ1-6; 9 bases line up with TRBD1. V shed 3 bases and J 5 bases; nucleotides not matched to a gene: 8. CDR1 is GTSNPN and CDR2 is SVGIG in the germline V gene (reference sequence). This CDR3 region has 16 residues. In DNA form, the CDR3 reads TGTGCCTGGAGAGAACCCGGGACAGGGAATAATTCACCCCTCCACTTT. This translates into CAWREPGTGNNSPLHF.

V gene TRBV7-8 combines with J gene TRBJ1-5, with 7 bases aligning to TRBD1. Germline CDR1 SGHVS, CDR2 FQNEAQ. CDR3 length equals 15 residues. J was trimmed by 5 bases and V by 5 bases; bases with no gene match: 9. DNA for the CDR3: TGTGCCAGCAGCGTCGGGACAGCGAGGCATCAGCCCCAGCATTTT. Translating gives CASSVGTARHQPQHF.

The sample holds a few counts of this clone. V is TRBV7-9 and J is TRBJ1-5; D may be TRBD1 (5 bases). The CDR3 spans 14 residues. Germline V gives CDR1 SEHNR, CDR2 FQNEAQ (reference sequence). The V and J ends lost 5 bases and 0 bases respectively, with 8 bases between them. DNA for the CDR3: TGTGCCAGCAGCACAGGATATAGCAATCAGCCCCAGCATTTT. The encoded protein is CASSTGYSNQPQHF. Full variable domain (remainder filled in from reference TRBV7-9 and TRBJ1-5): DTGVSQNPRHKITKRGQNVTFRCDPISEHNRLYWYRQTLGQGPEFLTYFQNEAQLEKSRLLSDRFSAERPKGSFSTLEIQRTEQGDSAMYLCASSTGYSNQPQHFGDGTRLSIL.

This chain joins TRBV3-1 (or the pseudogene TRBV3-2) and TRBJ1-5, with 8 bases lining up with TRBD1. Unmatched junction bases numbered 4, after V lost 2 bases and J lost 4 bases. The CDR3 has 15 residues. Germline V gene lookup returns CDR1 LGHDT and CDR2 YNNKEL (reference sequence). DNA of the CDR3: TGTGCCAGCAGCCAATCCGGACAGGGAAATCAGCCCCAGCATTTT. It yields the protein CASSQSGQGNQPQHF.

The CDR3 protein is CASSSGSSREQETQYF. The CDR3 nucleotides read TGCGCCAGCAGCTCGGGGAGCAGTCGGGAACAAGAGACCCAGTACTTC. The chain carries TRBV5-1 and TRBJ2-5; a weak D match, TRBD2 (5 bases). The V end was cut by 3 bases, the J end by 2 bases, with 17 bases between. Germline V gene sequence: CDR1 SGHRS, CDR2 YFSETQ. This CDR3 spans 16 amino acids.